This T cell receptor beta chain came from a study of cytomegalovirus exposure and HLA in healthy donors. Points from the study as a whole: Later analysis placed DRB1 highest and HLA-C lowest in TCR association rates, which differed by HLA locus.

PCR primers comprised 60 Vbeta and 13 Jbeta primers. Sequencing used immunoSEQ multiplex PCR; TCRdb keeps in-frame clones, though not all of them. The repertoire includes roughly 150,000 clones, 65% to 70% of them detected once, and more than 9% sits in the top ten. In regard to this clone: Its antigen is not known.

The sequence was collected from a man younger than 40 in good health and CMV-seropositive. The sequenced material came from PBMCs.

CDR3 sequence reads: CASSLGQGVAYEQYF. CDR3 bases: TGCGCCAGCAGCCTGGGACAGGGGGTCGCCTACGAGCAGTACTTC. The chain carries TRBV4-1 and TRBJ2-7, with 11 bases that match TRBD1. J lost 2 bases, V lost 4 bases, and 4 bases had no gene match. This CDR3 is built from 15 residues. Germline CDR1 reads MGHRA; CDR2 reads YSYEKL.